The clone carrying this TCR beta chain showed up just once. The sample comes from a study of technical replicates of blood from a few donors. Assay used: immunoSEQ multiplex PCR; TCRdb lists only in-frame clones, some missing. The top ten clones hold about 0.4% of a sample with some 76,000 clones, 94% of them seen once. This clonotype was sampled from a human donor in good health. Input material: T cells isolated from PBMCs.

Here the CDR3 DNA reads TGTGCCAGCAACCCGGGGTTCGGGGTCACTGAAGCTTTCTTT. This encodes CASNPGFGVTEAFF. The chain is built from TRBV9 and TRBJ1-1, with D hard to call. V was cut by 6 bases and J by 4 bases, with 16 bases left in between. Germline V gene data show CDR1 as SGDLS and CDR2 as YYNGEE. The CDR3 loop spans 14 amino acids.